The 19 T cell receptor beta chains reported below all come from one sample, sequenced in a study of blood T cell repertoires in COVID-19. TCRdb's copy holds only in-frame clones and misses some; the assay was immunoSEQ multiplex PCR. Here the sample spans over 200,000 clones, roughly nine tenths being singletons. What was sequenced was PBMCs or T cells enriched from blood (not recorded which). The receptors shown here come from a human donor in a cohort exposed to, infected with or recovered from COVID-19 (not recorded which). The donor label of this sample is uncertain.

For this clone: This sample includes further DNA sequences coding for the same CDR3. The J gene is TRBJ1-4, the V gene TRBV7-9; D possibly corresponds to TRBD1 (6 bases). In germline, CDR1 is SEHNR, CDR2 FQNEAQ (reference sequence). The CDR3 is 15 amino acids. V was trimmed by 5 bases and J by 2 bases, leaving 12 bases between them. CDR3 in DNA: TGTGCCAGCAGCCCGACAGGAGGTACTAATGAAAAACTGTTTTTT. Protein: CASSPTGGTNEKLFF.

The chain joins TRBV29-1 to TRBJ1-2; 11 nucleotides line up with TRBD1. The CDR3 loop spans 13 amino acids. J lost 7 bases, V lost 5 bases, and 6 bases had no gene match. CDR1 SQVTM and CDR2 ANQGSEA come from the germline V gene. The DNA of the CDR3 is TGCAGCGTTACCTGGGGGACAGGGGGTGGCTACACCTTC. Its translation is CSVTWGTGGGYTF. Based on the CDR3 plus reference TRBV29-1 and TRBJ1-2, the full variable domain is SAVISQKPSRDICQRGTSLTIQCQVDSQVTMMFWYRQQPGQSLTLIATANQGSEATYESGFVIDKFPISRPNLTFSTLTVSNMSPEDSSIYLCSVTWGTGGGYTFGSGTRLTVV.

A note on this clone: Distinct nucleotide sequences in the sample also encode this CDR3. The rearrangement joins TRBV9 to TRBJ2-3, with D perhaps matching TRBD2 (6 bases). CDR3 length: 13 residues. With 2 bases removed from V and 3 bases from J, the gap between germline ends came to 7 bases. From germline, CDR1 is SGDLS and CDR2 YYNGEE. CDR3: CASSVGGTDTQYF. CDR3 nucleotides: TGTGCCAGCAGCGTCGGGGGAACAGATACGCAGTATTTT. Full variable domain (remainder filled in from reference TRBV9 and TRBJ2-3): DSGVTQTPKHLITATGQRVTLRCSPRSGDLSVYWYQQSLDQGLQFLIQYYNGEERAKGNILERFSAQQFPDLHSELNLSSLELGDSALYFCASSVGGTDTQYFGPGTRLTVL.

The V gene is TRBV6-2 or TRBV6-3, the J gene TRBJ2-1; D is ambiguous. This CDR3 spans 15 amino acids. Germline CDR1 reads MNHEY; CDR2 reads SVGEGT. V was pared by 0 bases and J by 10 bases, with 16 bases between. CDR3 coding DNA: TGTGCCAGCAGTTACTCCCTACGGGTCCTGGAAGAGCAGTTCTTC. Its translation is CASSYSLRVLEEQFF.

The V and J genes are TRBV19 and TRBJ1-2, with 10 bases that match TRBD1. The germline V gene has CDR1 LNHDA and CDR2 SQIVND (reference sequence). This CDR3 contains 15 residues. J lost 3 bases, V lost 6 bases, and 7 bases had no gene match. This CDR3 is CASRLTGGADYGYTF. Written as DNA, the CDR3 is TGTGCCAGTAGGTTGACAGGGGGCGCGGACTATGGCTACACCTTC.

The chain joins TRBV27 to TRBJ2-7; no firm D call. CDR1 is MNHEY, CDR2 SMNVEV, per germline (reference sequence). Between the trimmed V and J ends, which lost 6 bases and 2 bases, there was a span of 11 bases. This CDR3 is 13 amino acids long. CDR3 nucleotide sequence: TGTGCCAGCAGATCTGACATTGCCTACGAGCAGTACTTC. Its protein product is CASRSDIAYEQYF.

The DNA of the CDR3 is TGTGCCAGCAGCTTGACCGGACAGGGGCGGATAGGCACTGAAGCTTTCTTT. Amino acids: CASSLTGQGRIGTEAFF. The genes are TRBV7-6 and TRBJ1-1, with 9 bases that match TRBD1. V shed 3 bases, J shed 4 bases, and the junction held 12 bases outside the gene matches. The germline V gene has CDR1 SGHVS and CDR2 FNYEAQ. The CDR3 has 17 residues.

The chain uses TRBV7-9 and TRBJ2-7; D possibly corresponds to TRBD2 (6 bases). Germline V gene lookup returns CDR1 SEHNR and CDR2 FQNEAQ (reference sequence). V lost 5 bases and J 2 bases, leaving 13 bases between the germline ends. CDR3 length equals 14 residues. Written as DNA, the CDR3 is TGTGCCAGCAGCCCCGGGACTGAAACCTACGAGCAGTACTTC. Its translation: CASSPGTETYEQYF. Full variable domain (outside the CDR3, taken from reference TRBV7-9 and TRBJ2-7): DTGVSQNPRHKITKRGQNVTFRCDPISEHNRLYWYRQTLGQGPEFLTYFQNEAQLEKSRLLSDRFSAERPKGSFSTLEIQRTEQGDSAMYLCASSPGTETYEQYFGPGTRLTVT.

The CDR3 protein is CASSPPSGNTGELFF. The CDR3 region has the DNA TGTGCCAGCTCACCACCTAGCGGGAACACCGGGGAGCTGTTTTTT. The V call is TRBV18, the J call TRBJ2-2; D possibly corresponds to TRBD2 (6 bases). Deletions cut 0 bases from V and 1 base from J, with 6 bases between. The CDR3 consists of 15 residues. CDR1 is KGHSH and CDR2 is LQKENI in the germline V gene.

The J gene is TRBJ2-7, the V gene TRBV2; no reliable D call. The germline CDR1 and CDR2 sequences are SNHLY and FYNNEI. The V gene lost 4 bases and the J gene lost 4 bases, with 11 bases spanning the gap. The CDR3 totals 13 residues. Written as DNA, the CDR3 is TGTGCCAGCAGTGTAATTCTCTTTTACGAGCAGTACTTC. It yields the protein CASSVILFYEQYF.

The chain links TRBV4-2 to TRBJ1-2; D might be TRBD1 (5 bases). Germline values: CDR1 LGHNA, CDR2 YNFKEQ. V was clipped by 0 bases and J by 7 bases, with 12 bases between them. The CDR3 covers 14 residues. The CDR3 region has the DNA TGTGCCAGCAGCCAAGATCGGGGGACGGGTGGCTACACCTTC. Its protein is CASSQDRGTGGYTF.

This chain joins TRBV15 and TRBJ1-2, with D possibly TRBD1 on 5 matching bases. There are 16 residues in the CDR3. Germline V gene sequence: CDR1 LNHNV, CDR2 YYDKDF (reference sequence). V was cut by 1 base and J by 7 bases, with 19 bases left in between. CDR3 DNA sequence: TGTGCCACCAGCAGAGGGTCCCGCAGGGAAGGTGGTGGCTACACCTTC. It codes for CATSRGSRREGGGYTF.

The chain uses TRBV28 and TRBJ1-6, with D possibly matching TRBD1 (6 bases). The CDR3 is 14 residues long. V gave up 8 bases and J gave up 9 bases, with 17 bases separating them. Germline V lookup: CDR1 MDHEN, CDR2 SYDVKM. This CDR3 reads CASLVGGRGSPLHF. The DNA for the CDR3 is TGTGCCAGCCTGGTGGGGGGGCGAGGTTCACCCCTCCACTTT. Based on the CDR3 plus reference TRBV28 and TRBJ1-6, the full variable domain is DVKVTQSSRYLVKRTGEKVFLECVQDMDHENMFWYRQDPGLGLRLIYFSYDVKMKEKGDIPEGYSVSREKKERFSLILESASTNQTSMYLCASLVGGRGSPLHFGNGTRLTVT.

The chain carries TRBV24-1 and TRBJ2-2, with TRBD2 matching 8 bases. After removal of 1 base from V and 5 bases from J, the junction contained 2 bases not matched to a gene. Germline CDR1 reads KGHDR; CDR2 reads SFDVKD. This CDR3 has 15 residues. The CDR3 sequence: CATSDFGGGTGELFF. CDR3 sequence (DNA): TGTGCCACCAGTGATTTCGGGGGGGGAACCGGGGAGCTGTTTTTT.

This chain uses TRBV20-1 with TRBJ1-1; D is ambiguous. The germline V and J ends were trimmed by 3 bases and 0 bases, with 11 bases remaining between them. In germline, CDR1 is DFQATT, CDR2 SNEGSKA (reference sequence). The length of the CDR3 is 14 residues. CDR3 coding DNA: TGCAGTGCTAGTTTCCAAAGCATGAACACTGAAGCTTTCTTT. Its translation: CSASFQSMNTEAFF.

The chain carries TRBV18 and TRBJ2-1, with 7 positions matching TRBD1. This CDR3 region has 13 residues. J was trimmed by 8 bases and V by 8 bases; bases with no gene match: 9. Germline V gene lookup returns CDR1 KGHSH and CDR2 LQKENI. CDR3 region: CASRRQGGDEQFF. CDR3 DNA sequence: TGTGCCAGCCGACGACAGGGTGGGGATGAGCAGTTCTTC.

CDR3 region: CASSLTSRTDTQYF. For the CDR3, the DNA is TGTGCCAGCAGCCTGACTAGCCGAACAGATACGCAGTATTTT. V gene TRBV3-1 (or the pseudogene TRBV3-2) combines with J gene TRBJ2-3; TRBD2 aligns across 7 bases. The CDR3 is 14 residues long. Germline V gives CDR1 LGHDT, CDR2 YNNKEL (reference sequence). J gave up 3 bases and V 4 bases, and 4 bases lay outside the gene matches.

The J gene is TRBJ2-5, the V gene TRBV6-6; 8 bases are shared with TRBD2. Trimming removed 5 bases from V and 4 bases from J; junction bases left unmatched: 15. The CDR3 spans 17 residues. Germline-derived CDR1 and CDR2 are MNHNY and SVGAGI (reference sequence). The DNA for the CDR3 is TGTGCCAGCAGTCCCCGACAAGCGGGGGTACCAAGAGAGACCCAGTACTTC. Translated, it gives CASSPRQAGVPRETQYF.

The chain has TRBV10-1 and TRBJ1-2, with D possibly matching TRBD1 (6 bases). Deletions cut 9 bases from V and 7 bases from J, with 15 bases between. Germline CDR1 WNHNN, CDR2 SYGVQD (reference sequence). There are 12 residues in the CDR3. The CDR3 nucleotides read TGCGCCAGAGGCGGGGGCGACTCTGGCTACACCTTC. As protein: CARGGGDSGYTF.